This T cell receptor (beta chain) came from a study of blood T cell repertoires in COVID-19. Study context: Specimens from acute and convalescent COVID-19 originated in the United States, Italy and Spain. T cells, B-cell-depleted T cells, or PBMCs provided the cDNA or gDNA that served as material.

Under the authors' procedure: Reference gene primers were amplified, and this amplification served to estimate nucleated cell counts. Some clones are missing from TCRdb's copy, which holds only in-frame ones; the method was immunoSEQ multiplex PCR. The V and J calls and clone size were taken over from that table, and D and trimming were inferred from the DNA. The table includes 150,000 to 200,000 clones, 78% detected once. Germline loops: CDR1 DFQATT, CDR2 SNEGSKA (reference sequence). The CDR3 has 10 residues. The TCR sequence derives from a woman of 80 years or more with active or convalescent COVID-19. The genes are TRBV20-1 and TRBJ2-1, with D possibly matching TRBD1 (5 bases). The sequencing sample was made of peripheral blood. CDR3 amino acids: CSSGIDEQFF. CDR3 nucleotide sequence: TGCTCCTCAGGGATCGATGAGCAGTTCTTC.